This TCR beta chain emerged from a study of somatic mutations in cytotoxic T cells in rheumatoid arthritis (dated by TCRdb to about 2017). As for the study more broadly: Some T-cell populations stained with V beta antibodies were sorted by flow on a FACSAria II or Sony SH800 to nearly 100% purity, with sorted V beta1+ cells additionally subjected to TCRB sequencing. For about 60 rheumatoid arthritis patients and some 21 healthy controls, TCRB deep sequencing was carried out. The median ages of the patient and control groups were essentially identical. The study asked whether expanded CD8+ T-cell clones in newly diagnosed, untreated rheumatoid arthritis carry somatic mutations, and used TCRB deep sequencing to characterize clonality. Results the study describes overall, beyond this receptor: The expanded CD8+ clones had unknown antigen targets, and not appearing in virus-specific databases did not rule out that they were virus-specific. The finding that TRBV07 was slightly underrepresented in patients was left unadjusted for multiple comparisons. In patients, CD8+ clonality rose with age (Spearman r ~ 0.52), which was not the case in healthy controls. There was no significant difference in CD8+ T-cell clonality between rheumatoid arthritis patients and age-matched healthy controls. The largest CD8+ clone made up more than 20% of CD8+ cells in about an eighth of the 65 patients, and blood and synovial fluid shared several identical CD8+ TCRB sequences.

With a median age of around 52 years (range roughly 20-70) and around 60% female, the healthy controls consisted of about 20 blood donors whose buffy coats were used. Positive magnetic bead selection on an AutoMACS was used to isolate CD4+ and CD8+ cells, with flow cytometry used to check purity. Peripheral blood mononuclear cells were obtained using density gradient separation with Ficoll-Paque PLUS. DNA was extracted from CD4-enriched, CD8-enriched or PBMC samples with Nucleospin Tissue or Tissue XS kits and quantified with a Qubit 2.0 fluorometer. Sequencing of TCRB CDR3 was done on genomic DNA with the immunoSEQ assay. Turning to the authors' computational methods: Analyses were restricted to productive TCRB rearrangements. Defining a clone by its unique TCRB CDR3 sequence, the study calculated clonality as a productive clonality index derived from Shannon entropy. Repertoire overlap between two samples was calculated from the template counts of each clone relative to total templates per sample. A correlation with a Spearman r of approximately 0.58 was found between V-gene usage by flow cytometry and V-gene usage by TCRB sequencing. Drawn from immuneACCESS, this table holds only the in-frame rearrangements with V and J called that TCRdb kept. Clones are partly lost; checked studies trace under half to an unresolved V gene and leave the rest unexplained. V and J calls and clone size are those listed in that table; D and trimming were worked out from the DNA. The sample yields 15,000 to 20,000 clones; roughly 72% were counted once. The ten largest clones take up roughly 5% of the sample.

A note on this clone: Its antigen target is currently unknown. No per-base quality is available; no much larger clone lies one base away.

Between the V and J ends, shortened by 3 bases and 5 bases respectively, the junction contains 14 bases. The CDR3 starts with the cysteine, ends with the phenylalanine, and has 15 residues. Only the CDR3 DNA is retained, 45 bases long and in frame from the first base. Looking up the germline V gene yields CDR1 SGHDN and CDR2 FVKESK. Recombination connected TRBV14 to TRBJ2-1; the D gene is possibly TRBD1, with 6 bases matching. The sequence derives from a man in his sixties in good health. Source material: CD8+ T cells sorted from blood. The CDR3 region reads CASSHRQVGHNEQFF. DNA sequence: TGTGCCAGCAGCCATCGACAGGTCGGCCACAATGAGCAGTTCTTC. Joined to the reference TRBV14 and TRBJ2-1 proteins, this CDR3 gives the full variable domain: EAGVTQFPSHSVIEKGQTVTLRCDPISGHDNLYWYRRVMGKEIKFLLHFVKESKQDESGMPNNRFLAERTGGTYSTLKVQPAELEDSGVYFCASSHRQVGHNEQFFGPGTRLTVL.